A selection of T cell receptor beta chains follows, all from one sample in a study of T cell responses to AZD1222 COVID-19 vaccine. Only in-frame clones appear in the TCRdb table, and some are missing; sequencing was by immunoSEQ multiplex PCR. Among 110,000 to 150,000 clones, 80% to 95% were seen once, and the ten largest hold about 3.5%. The specimen was peripheral blood, collected on day 0 of AZD1222 vaccination. The receptors were sampled from an adult in good health. Both conserved end residues are part of each CDR3. Each record gives: D gene, clone size, J gene, V gene, CDR3 DNA, CDR3 protein. D genes are given only for firm matches. Not all rows give a size; the values are once, few, many and, for expanded clones, a class.

d_gene: TRBD1; abundance: -; j_gene: TRBJ1-6; v_gene: TRBV18; CDR3nt: TGTGCCAGCTCACCAGCCACAGGGGTTGATTCACCCCTCCACTTT; CDR3aa: CASSPATGVDSPLHF
d_gene: -; abundance: -; j_gene: TRBJ2-2; v_gene: TRBV2; CDR3nt: TGTGCCAGCATTCGAGGTGAAACGACCGGGGAGCTGTTTTTT; CDR3aa: CASIRGETTGELFF
d_gene: -; abundance: -; j_gene: TRBJ2-7; v_gene: TRBV5-5; CDR3nt: TGTGCCAGCAGCTACAGGGTCGGCGGCTTCAGGTACGAGCAGTACTTC; CDR3aa: CASSYRVGGFRYEQYF
d_gene: -; abundance: -; j_gene: TRBJ2-1; v_gene: TRBV7-2; CDR3nt: TGTGCCAGCAGCCCTCGGACGTCCCAACGGCGGACCTACAATGAGCAGTTCTTC; CDR3aa: CASSPRTSQRRTYNEQFF
d_gene: -; abundance: -; j_gene: TRBJ1-5; v_gene: TRBV7-9; CDR3nt: TGTGCCAGCAGCTTAGGCCTACAGGGATATCAGCCCCAGCATTTT; CDR3aa: CASSLGLQGYQPQHF
d_gene: -; abundance: -; j_gene: TRBJ2-2; v_gene: TRBV19; CDR3nt: TGTGCCAGTAGTATTAAGGGCGGAATTGCCGGGGAGCTGTTTTTT; CDR3aa: CASSIKGGIAGELFF
d_gene: -; abundance: -; j_gene: TRBJ1-3; v_gene: TRBV19; CDR3nt: TGTGCCAGTAGTTCGACAGCCTCTGGAAACACCATATATTTT; CDR3aa: CASSSTASGNTIYF
d_gene: -; abundance: -; j_gene: TRBJ1-3; v_gene: TRBV21-1; CDR3nt: TGTGCCAGCAGCAAAGAACTGATCTCTGGAAACACCATATATTTT; CDR3aa: CASSKELISGNTIYF
d_gene: TRBD1; abundance: once; j_gene: TRBJ1-1; v_gene: TRBV9; CDR3nt: TGTGCCAGCAGCGTAGTAGGGACAGCCGACGAAGCTTTCTTT; CDR3aa: CASSVVGTADEAFF
d_gene: -; abundance: -; j_gene: TRBJ1-1; v_gene: TRBV18; CDR3nt: TGTGCCAGCTCACCACGGACGGCGAACACTGAAGCTTTCTTT; CDR3aa: CASSPRTANTEAFF
d_gene: -; abundance: -; j_gene: TRBJ1-4; v_gene: TRBV28; CDR3nt: TGTGCCAGCAGTTTATTGGACCGAGATAATGAAAAACTGTTTTTT; CDR3aa: CASSLLDRDNEKLFF
d_gene: TRBD1; abundance: once; j_gene: TRBJ2-7; v_gene: TRBV7-6; CDR3nt: TGTGCCAGCAGCTTAACTGACAGGGTCAAGCTCGACGAGCAGTACTTC; CDR3aa: CASSLTDRVKLDEQYF
d_gene: -; abundance: -; j_gene: TRBJ1-1; v_gene: TRBV4-1; CDR3nt: TGCGCCAGCAGCCACCCAGGGAAGAACACTGAAGCTTTCTTT; CDR3aa: CASSHPGKNTEAFF
d_gene: -; abundance: -; j_gene: TRBJ2-1; v_gene: TRBV14; CDR3nt: TGTGCCAGCAGCGCCAAAGGAAGCGGGGCGTGGGGGCCTAATGAGCAGTTCTTC; CDR3aa: CASSAKGSGAWGPNEQFF
d_gene: -; abundance: -; j_gene: TRBJ1-5; v_gene: TRBV28; CDR3nt: TGTGCCAGCAGTTGGGTTTCCGGGCAAATTAGCAATCAGCCCCAGCATTTT; CDR3aa: CASSWVSGQISNQPQHF
d_gene: TRBD2; abundance: -; j_gene: TRBJ2-7; v_gene: TRBV5-4; CDR3nt: TGTGCCAGCAGCCGTAGCGGGAGTGGCTACGAGCAGTACTTC; CDR3aa: CASSRSGSGYEQYF
d_gene: -; abundance: -; j_gene: TRBJ2-2; v_gene: TRBV18; CDR3nt: TGTGCCAGCTCACCACCTGTGGGGACCGGGGAGCTGTTTTTT; CDR3aa: CASSPPVGTGELFF
d_gene: -; abundance: -; j_gene: TRBJ1-1; v_gene: TRBV6-6; CDR3nt: TGTGCCAGCAGTTACTCCCCGGAAAAGAACACTGAAGCTTTCTTT; CDR3aa: CASSYSPEKNTEAFF
d_gene: TRBD2; abundance: -; j_gene: TRBJ2-3; v_gene: TRBV5-1; CDR3nt: TGCGCCAGCGCCCTAGCGGGAGGAGATACGCAGTATTTT; CDR3aa: CASALAGGDTQYF
d_gene: TRBD1; abundance: -; j_gene: TRBJ2-7; v_gene: TRBV3-1/TRBV3-2; CDR3nt: TGTGCCAGCAGCCTCACGGACAGGTCTCACTCCTACGAGCAGTACTTC; CDR3aa: CASSLTDRSHSYEQYF
d_gene: -; abundance: -; j_gene: TRBJ2-1; v_gene: TRBV3-1/TRBV3-2; CDR3nt: TGTGCCAGCAGCTTACTTCGACCAAGCTCCTACAATGAGCAGTTCTTC; CDR3aa: CASSLLRPSSYNEQFF
d_gene: TRBD1; abundance: -; j_gene: TRBJ1-2; v_gene: TRBV16; CDR3nt: TGTGCCAGCACCGGGACAGGTAATGGCTACACCTTC; CDR3aa: CASTGTGNGYTF
d_gene: -; abundance: once; j_gene: TRBJ1-1; v_gene: TRBV9; CDR3nt: TGTGCCAGCAGCCCGTATGGGGGGGGCTTACCGAACACTGAAGCTTTCTTT; CDR3aa: CASSPYGGGLPNTEAFF
d_gene: -; abundance: -; j_gene: TRBJ2-4; v_gene: TRBV4-2; CDR3nt: TGTGCCAGCAGCCAAGTTCGGGTAAAAAACATTCAGTACTTC; CDR3aa: CASSQVRVKNIQYF
d_gene: TRBD2; abundance: -; j_gene: TRBJ2-1; v_gene: TRBV27; CDR3nt: TGTGCCAGCAGTTTGGCTAGCGGGGCGGGGGGTGAGCAGTTCTTC; CDR3aa: CASSLASGAGGEQFF
d_gene: -; abundance: -; j_gene: TRBJ1-1; v_gene: TRBV5-6; CDR3nt: TGTGCCAGCAGCTCCTTAAGGCCTGGAAAAGCTGAAGCTTTCTTT; CDR3aa: CASSSLRPGKAEAFF
d_gene: -; abundance: -; j_gene: TRBJ1-3; v_gene: TRBV15; CDR3nt: TGTGCCACCAGCAGAGAGCCAGGACCTCTCTCTGGAAACACCATATATTTT; CDR3aa: CATSREPGPLSGNTIYF
d_gene: -; abundance: -; j_gene: TRBJ2-5; v_gene: TRBV6-5; CDR3nt: TGTGCCAGCAGTTACGGACAGTGGGAGACCCAGTACTTC; CDR3aa: CASSYGQWETQYF
d_gene: TRBD2; abundance: -; j_gene: TRBJ2-3; v_gene: TRBV5-1; CDR3nt: TGCGCCAGCAGGGATAGGGGAGGGATCGATCAAGATACGCAGTATTTT; CDR3aa: CASRDRGGIDQDTQYF
d_gene: -; abundance: once; j_gene: TRBJ2-5; v_gene: TRBV2; CDR3nt: TGCGCCGAGGGACAAGAGACCCAGTACTTC; CDR3aa: CAEGQETQYF
d_gene: -; abundance: -; j_gene: TRBJ1-1; v_gene: TRBV2; CDR3nt: TGTGCCAGGGACAAGATGAACACTGAAGCTTTCTTT; CDR3aa: CARDKMNTEAFF
d_gene: -; abundance: -; j_gene: TRBJ1-4; v_gene: TRBV4-1; CDR3nt: TGCGCCAGCAGCCAATCCGAGACAGCTACCCAAAAACTGTTTTTT; CDR3aa: CASSQSETATQKLFF
d_gene: TRBD1; abundance: -; j_gene: TRBJ1-2; v_gene: TRBV27; CDR3nt: TGTGCCAGCAGGAGGACAGGGGTCATCTATGGCTACACCTTC; CDR3aa: CASRRTGVIYGYTF
d_gene: -; abundance: -; j_gene: TRBJ2-2; v_gene: TRBV4-2; CDR3nt: TGTGCCAGCAGCCCCCTAGAACAGGGTTTTGGGTCCGGGGAGCTGTTTTTT; CDR3aa: CASSPLEQGFGSGELFF
d_gene: TRBD1; abundance: -; j_gene: TRBJ1-4; v_gene: TRBV15; CDR3nt: TGTGCCACCAGCGAGGGGACAGAGGGAGTTAATGAAAAACTGTTTTTT; CDR3aa: CATSEGTEGVNEKLFF
d_gene: TRBD1; abundance: -; j_gene: TRBJ2-1; v_gene: TRBV30; CDR3nt: TGTGCCTGGAGTGTCGGGGGGACAGGGGAGCAGTTCTTC; CDR3aa: CAWSVGGTGEQFF
d_gene: TRBD1; abundance: -; j_gene: TRBJ1-2; v_gene: TRBV18; CDR3nt: TGTGCCAGCTCGCAGACAGGGGAAGCTAACTATGGCTACACCTTC; CDR3aa: CASSQTGEANYGYTF
d_gene: TRBD1; abundance: -; j_gene: TRBJ2-7; v_gene: TRBV27; CDR3nt: TGTGCCAGCAGCCGCCGGAGACAGGGGACCTACGAGCAGTACTTC; CDR3aa: CASSRRRQGTYEQYF
d_gene: -; abundance: -; j_gene: TRBJ2-2; v_gene: TRBV5-1; CDR3nt: TGCGCCAGCAGCTTGAGCAGGACTGTCGGGGAGCTGTTTTTT; CDR3aa: CASSLSRTVGELFF
d_gene: -; abundance: -; j_gene: TRBJ2-3; v_gene: TRBV9; CDR3nt: TGTGCCAGCAGCGTAGGTGCAGAGACAGATACGCAGTATTTT; CDR3aa: CASSVGAETDTQYF
d_gene: TRBD2; abundance: -; j_gene: TRBJ2-7; v_gene: TRBV18; CDR3nt: TGTGCCAGCTCAGGGACGGGAGGCTACGAGCAGTACTTC; CDR3aa: CASSGTGGYEQYF
d_gene: -; abundance: -; j_gene: TRBJ2-1; v_gene: TRBV6-2/TRBV6-3; CDR3nt: TGTGCCAGCAGTAGCTCGTCGGGCCCCGCGGTGTTCTTC; CDR3aa: CASSSSSGPAVFF
d_gene: -; abundance: -; j_gene: TRBJ1-2; v_gene: TRBV30; CDR3nt: TGTGCCTGGAGTGGGACTAGAGAGAGTCGAGGCTACACCTTC; CDR3aa: CAWSGTRESRGYTF
d_gene: -; abundance: once; j_gene: TRBJ2-7; v_gene: TRBV5-8; CDR3nt: TGTGCCAGCAGCTTGGATCGTATCTACGAGCAGTACTTC; CDR3aa: CASSLDRIYEQYF
d_gene: -; abundance: -; j_gene: TRBJ2-5; v_gene: TRBV12-3/TRBV12-4; CDR3nt: TGTGCCAGCACCCAGAAAGAGACCCAGTACTTC; CDR3aa: CASTQKETQYF
d_gene: TRBD1; abundance: -; j_gene: TRBJ2-7; v_gene: TRBV19; CDR3nt: TGTGCCACCAGGGGGACAGGGGGATACGAGCAGTACTTC; CDR3aa: CATRGTGGYEQYF
d_gene: -; abundance: -; j_gene: TRBJ2-1; v_gene: TRBV11-3; CDR3nt: TGTGCCAGCAGCCCCCCTGATATGGGTTACAATGAGCAGTTCTTC; CDR3aa: CASSPPDMGYNEQFF
d_gene: TRBD1; abundance: -; j_gene: TRBJ1-2; v_gene: TRBV5-1; CDR3nt: TGCGCCAGCAGCTCGGGACAGGGGGCGCCGGGCTACACCTTC; CDR3aa: CASSSGQGAPGYTF
d_gene: -; abundance: -; j_gene: TRBJ2-2; v_gene: TRBV9; CDR3nt: TGTGCCAGCAGCGCCTTCGACAGAGCGAACACCGGGGAGCTGTTTTTT; CDR3aa: CASSAFDRANTGELFF
d_gene: -; abundance: -; j_gene: TRBJ2-3; v_gene: TRBV19; CDR3nt: TGTGCCAGTAGTCGGGGGACCGGCACAGATACGCAGTATTTT; CDR3aa: CASSRGTGTDTQYF
d_gene: -; abundance: -; j_gene: TRBJ1-1; v_gene: TRBV10-2; CDR3nt: TGCGCCAGCCGCCAGGGGAACACTGAAGCTTTCTTT; CDR3aa: CASRQGNTEAFF
d_gene: -; abundance: few; j_gene: TRBJ2-7; v_gene: TRBV12-3/TRBV12-4; CDR3nt: TGTGCCAGCAGCCCGCGGTTCCCCCACGAGCAGTACTTC; CDR3aa: CASSPRFPHEQYF
d_gene: -; abundance: -; j_gene: TRBJ2-5; v_gene: TRBV29-1; CDR3nt: TGCAGCGTTGGGTCAAATCCGGTAGGGCGGTACCAAGAGACCCAGTACTTC; CDR3aa: CSVGSNPVGRYQETQYF
d_gene: -; abundance: -; j_gene: TRBJ1-1; v_gene: TRBV5-5; CDR3nt: TGTGCCAGCTTGGAAGGCCTTATCAACACTGAAGCTTTCTTT; CDR3aa: CASLEGLINTEAFF